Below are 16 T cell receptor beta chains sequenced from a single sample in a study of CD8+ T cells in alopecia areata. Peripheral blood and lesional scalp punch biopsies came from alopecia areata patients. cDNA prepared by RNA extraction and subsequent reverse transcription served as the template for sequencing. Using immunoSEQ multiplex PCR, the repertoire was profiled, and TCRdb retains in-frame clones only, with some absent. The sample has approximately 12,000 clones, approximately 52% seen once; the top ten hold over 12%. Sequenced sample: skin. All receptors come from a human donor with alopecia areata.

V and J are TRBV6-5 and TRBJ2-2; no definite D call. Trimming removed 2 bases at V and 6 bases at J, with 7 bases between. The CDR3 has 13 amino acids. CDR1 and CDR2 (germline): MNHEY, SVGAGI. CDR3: CASSYGAPGELFF. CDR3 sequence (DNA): TGTGCCAGCAGTTACGGAGCTCCCGGGGAGCTGTTTTTT.

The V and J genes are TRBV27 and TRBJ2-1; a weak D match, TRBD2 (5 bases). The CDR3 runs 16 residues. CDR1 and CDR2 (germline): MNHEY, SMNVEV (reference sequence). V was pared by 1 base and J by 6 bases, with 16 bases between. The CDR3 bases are TGTGCCAGCAGTTTATTGATAGACACTAGTTTCAATGAGCAGTTCTTC. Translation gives CASSLLIDTSFNEQFF.

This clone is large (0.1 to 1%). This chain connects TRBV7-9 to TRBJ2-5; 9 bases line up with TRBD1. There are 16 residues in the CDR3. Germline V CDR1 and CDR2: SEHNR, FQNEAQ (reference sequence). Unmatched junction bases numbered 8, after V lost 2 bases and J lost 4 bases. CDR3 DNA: TGTGCCAGCAGCTTACCCCGACAGGGGGAGGGAGAGACCCAGTACTTC. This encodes CASSLPRQGEGETQYF.

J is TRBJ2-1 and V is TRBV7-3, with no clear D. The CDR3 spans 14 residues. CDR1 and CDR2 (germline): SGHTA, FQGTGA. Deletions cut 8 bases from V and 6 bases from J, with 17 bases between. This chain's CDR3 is CASARILGLNEQFF. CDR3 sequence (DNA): TGTGCCAGCGCGCGTATTTTAGGGCTCAATGAGCAGTTCTTC.

CDR3 loop: CASSSPFPGNIQYF. Here the CDR3 DNA reads TGTGCCAGCAGTTCCCCCTTTCCGGGAAACATTCAGTACTTC. This chain links TRBV28 with TRBJ2-4; the D is unclear. V was shortened by 4 bases and J by 6 bases, with 13 bases between the two germline ends. The germline gives CDR1 MDHEN, CDR2 SYDVKM. This CDR3 region has 14 residues.

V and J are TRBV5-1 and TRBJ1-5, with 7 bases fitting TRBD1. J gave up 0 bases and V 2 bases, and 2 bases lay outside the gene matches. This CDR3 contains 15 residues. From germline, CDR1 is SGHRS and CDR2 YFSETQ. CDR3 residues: CASSLWDSSNQPQHF. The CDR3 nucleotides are TGCGCCAGCAGCTTATGGGACAGTAGCAATCAGCCCCAGCATTTT.

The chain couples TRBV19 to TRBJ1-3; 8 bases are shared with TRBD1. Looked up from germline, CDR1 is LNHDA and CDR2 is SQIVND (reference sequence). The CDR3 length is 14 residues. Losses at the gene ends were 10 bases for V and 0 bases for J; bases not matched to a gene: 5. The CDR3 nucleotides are TGTGCCACCCTCACAGGGGGCTCTGGAAACACCATATATTTT. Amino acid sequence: CATLTGGSGNTIYF.

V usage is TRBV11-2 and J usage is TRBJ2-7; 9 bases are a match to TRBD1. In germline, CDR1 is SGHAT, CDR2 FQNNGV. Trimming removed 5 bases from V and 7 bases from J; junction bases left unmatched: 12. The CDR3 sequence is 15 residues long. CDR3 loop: CASSPTRDRVREQYF. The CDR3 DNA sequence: TGTGCCAGCAGCCCAACCCGGGACAGGGTTAGGGAGCAGTACTTC.

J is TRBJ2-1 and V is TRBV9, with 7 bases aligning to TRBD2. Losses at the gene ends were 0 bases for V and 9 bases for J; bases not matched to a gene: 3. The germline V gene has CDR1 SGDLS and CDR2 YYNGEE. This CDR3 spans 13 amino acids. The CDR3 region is CASSVGAGSEQFF. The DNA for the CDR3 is TGTGCCAGCAGCGTAGGAGCGGGATCTGAGCAGTTCTTC. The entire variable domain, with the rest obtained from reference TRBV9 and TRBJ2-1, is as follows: DSGVTQTPKHLITATGQRVTLRCSPRSGDLSVYWYQQSLDQGLQFLIQYYNGEERAKGNILERFSAQQFPDLHSELNLSSLELGDSALYFCASSVGAGSEQFFGPGTRLTVL.

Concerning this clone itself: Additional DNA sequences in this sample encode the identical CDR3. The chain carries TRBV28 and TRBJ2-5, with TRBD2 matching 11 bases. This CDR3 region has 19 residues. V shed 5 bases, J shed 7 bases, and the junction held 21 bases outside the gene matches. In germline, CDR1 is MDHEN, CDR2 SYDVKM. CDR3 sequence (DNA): TGTGCCAGCAGTGGGAGTTCGGAACTAGCGGGAGCCCACGTCGGGACCCAGTACTTC. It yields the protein CASSGSSELAGAHVGTQYF.

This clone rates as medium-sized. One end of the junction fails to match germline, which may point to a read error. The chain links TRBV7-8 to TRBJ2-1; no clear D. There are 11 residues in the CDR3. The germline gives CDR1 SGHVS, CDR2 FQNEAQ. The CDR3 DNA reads TGTGCCAGCAGCTTCTACGATGAGCAGTTCTTC. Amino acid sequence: CASSFYDEQFF. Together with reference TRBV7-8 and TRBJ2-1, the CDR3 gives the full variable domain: GAGVSQSPRYKVAKRGQDVALRCDPISGHVSLFWYQQALGQGPEFLTYFQNEAQLDKSGLPSDRFFAERPEGSVSTLKIQRTQQEDSAVYLCASSFYDEQFFGPGTRLTVL.

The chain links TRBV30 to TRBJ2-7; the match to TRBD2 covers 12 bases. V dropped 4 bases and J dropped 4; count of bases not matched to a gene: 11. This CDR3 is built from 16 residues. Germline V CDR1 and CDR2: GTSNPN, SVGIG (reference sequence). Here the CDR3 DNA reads TGTGCCTGGAACGATCCGGGACTAGCGGGCGGGTACGAGCAGTACTTC. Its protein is CAWNDPGLAGGYEQYF.

The CDR3 region is CASSPWVGSEQYF. The CDR3 DNA reads as TGTGCCAGCAGCCCGTGGGTGGGATCCGAGCAGTACTTC. This rearrangement joins TRBV11-2 to TRBJ2-7; D unclear. The CDR3 length is 13 residues. The germline gives CDR1 SGHAT, CDR2 FQNNGV. Trimming cost V 5 bases and J 6 bases, with 14 bases left between them.

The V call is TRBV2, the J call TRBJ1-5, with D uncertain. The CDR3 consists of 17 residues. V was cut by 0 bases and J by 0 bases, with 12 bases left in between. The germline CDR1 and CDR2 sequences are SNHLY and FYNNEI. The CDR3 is CASSEALEEYSNQPQHF. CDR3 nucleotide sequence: TGTGCCAGCAGTGAAGCGCTGGAAGAATATAGCAATCAGCCCCAGCATTTT.

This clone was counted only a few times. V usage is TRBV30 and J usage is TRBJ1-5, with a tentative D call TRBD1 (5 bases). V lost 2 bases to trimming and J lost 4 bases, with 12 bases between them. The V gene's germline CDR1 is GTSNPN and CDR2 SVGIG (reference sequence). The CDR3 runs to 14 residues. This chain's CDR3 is CAWSRGAGNQPQHF. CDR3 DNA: TGTGCCTGGAGTAGAGGGGCAGGGAATCAGCCCCAGCATTTT.

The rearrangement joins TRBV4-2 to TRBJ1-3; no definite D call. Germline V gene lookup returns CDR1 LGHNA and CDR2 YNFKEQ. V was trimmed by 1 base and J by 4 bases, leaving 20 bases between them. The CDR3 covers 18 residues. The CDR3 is CASSQAFRAMSRGNTIYF. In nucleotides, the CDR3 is TGTGCCAGCAGCCAAGCTTTCCGAGCGATGAGTCGGGGAAACACCATATATTTT.